This record looks at one T cell receptor (beta chain) sequence and its context. Its matching antigen is unknown. The data were taken from a study of OX40 agonist ivuxolimab in advanced cancers. Study summary: The drug used for patients, ivuxolimab, was an agonistic anti-OX40 (CD134) antibody. Among those treated, three patients had partial responses, one with hepatocellular carcinoma and two with cutaneous melanoma. Whole-study findings and limits: Compared with CD4+, CD8+ T cells on average had more expanded clones.

People who had autoimmune disease history or systemic immunosuppression were excluded. Sequencing was performed with immunoSEQ multiplex PCR; in TCRdb, only in-frame clones are kept and a portion is missing. The sample has around 84,000 clones; about nine tenths are singletons. The CDR3 covers 13 residues. CDR1 is GTSNPN and CDR2 is SVGIG in the germline V gene (reference sequence). Trimming took 0 bases from V and 9 from J, leaving 12 bases between them. This TCR was recovered from an adult with an advanced solid tumor such as melanoma, head and neck, liver or kidney cancer. The sample was CD4+ or CD8+ T cells sorted from blood, taken in a trial of the OX40 agonist ivuxolimab. The chain has TRBV30 and TRBJ2-1; a possible D gene is TRBD2 (5 bases). The CDR3 DNA sequence: TGTGCCTGGAGTGTACTCCGGGAAGGTGAGCAGTTCTTC. As protein: CAWSVLREGEQFF.